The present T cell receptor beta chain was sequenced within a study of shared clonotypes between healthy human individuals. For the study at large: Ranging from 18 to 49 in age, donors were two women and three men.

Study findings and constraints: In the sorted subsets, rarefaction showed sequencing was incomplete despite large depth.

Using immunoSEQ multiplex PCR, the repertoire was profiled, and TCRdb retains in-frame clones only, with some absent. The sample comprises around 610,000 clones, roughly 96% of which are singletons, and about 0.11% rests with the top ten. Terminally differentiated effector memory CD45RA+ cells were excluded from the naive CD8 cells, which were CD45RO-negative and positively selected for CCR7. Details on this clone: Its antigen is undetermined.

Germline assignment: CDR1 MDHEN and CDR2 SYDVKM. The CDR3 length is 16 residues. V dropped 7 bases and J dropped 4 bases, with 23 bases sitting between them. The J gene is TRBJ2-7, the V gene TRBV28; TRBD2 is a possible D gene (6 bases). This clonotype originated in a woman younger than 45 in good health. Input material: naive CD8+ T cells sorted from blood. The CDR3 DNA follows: TGTGCCAGCACCGATAGCGGAGAAACCCTGCTGTACGAGCAGTACTTC. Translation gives CASTDSGETLLYEQYF.